This T cell receptor (beta chain) was sequenced during a study of blood T cell repertoires in COVID-19. From germline, CDR1 is LGHDT and CDR2 YNNKEL (reference sequence). V gave up 0 bases and J gave up 4 bases, with 9 bases separating them. This CDR3 region has 14 residues. Profiling relied on immunoSEQ multiplex PCR, and the TCRdb table lists in-frame clones only, not all of them. The sample consists of 210,000 or so clones, approximately 90% of them appearing once. This TCR derives from a middle-aged man with acute or convalescent COVID-19. The source material was peripheral blood. The chain couples TRBV3-1 (or the pseudogene TRBV3-2) to TRBJ1-2; possible D gene TRBD1, 5 bases. The CDR3 sequence is CASSQDSGLYGYTF. DNA of the CDR3: TGTGCCAGCAGCCAAGATTCAGGGCTCTATGGCTACACCTTC.